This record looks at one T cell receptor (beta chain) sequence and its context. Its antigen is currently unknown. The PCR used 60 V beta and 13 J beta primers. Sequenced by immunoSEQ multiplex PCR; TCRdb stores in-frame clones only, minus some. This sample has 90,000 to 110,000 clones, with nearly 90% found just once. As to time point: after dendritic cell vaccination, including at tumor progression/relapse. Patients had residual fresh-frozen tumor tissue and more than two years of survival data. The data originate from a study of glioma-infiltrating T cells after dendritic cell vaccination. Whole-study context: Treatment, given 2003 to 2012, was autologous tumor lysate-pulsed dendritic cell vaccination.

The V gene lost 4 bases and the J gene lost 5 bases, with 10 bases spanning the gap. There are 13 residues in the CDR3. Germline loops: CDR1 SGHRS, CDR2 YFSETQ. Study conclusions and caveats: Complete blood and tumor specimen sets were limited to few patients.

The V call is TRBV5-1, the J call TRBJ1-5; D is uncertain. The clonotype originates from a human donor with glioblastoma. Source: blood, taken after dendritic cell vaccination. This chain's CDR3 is CASSLSPHQPQHF. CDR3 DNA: TGCGCCAGCAGCCTCTCCCCCCATCAGCCCCAGCATTTT.